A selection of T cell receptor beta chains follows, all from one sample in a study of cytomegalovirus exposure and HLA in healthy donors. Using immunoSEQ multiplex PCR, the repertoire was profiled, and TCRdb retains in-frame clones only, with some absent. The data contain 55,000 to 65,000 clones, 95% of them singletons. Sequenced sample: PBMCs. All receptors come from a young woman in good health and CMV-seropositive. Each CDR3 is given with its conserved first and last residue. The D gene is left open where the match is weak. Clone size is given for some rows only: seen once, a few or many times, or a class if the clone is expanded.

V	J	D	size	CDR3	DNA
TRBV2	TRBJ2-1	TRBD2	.	CASRARASGTHNEQFF	TGTGCCAGCAGGGCTAGGGCTAGCGGGACCCACAATGAGCAGTTCTTC
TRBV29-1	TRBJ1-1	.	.	CSVEDFSTRTAFF	TGCAGCGTTGAAGACTTTAGCACCAGAACAGCTTTCTTT
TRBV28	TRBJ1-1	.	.	CASSFRTNTEAFF	TGTGCCAGCAGTTTCCGAACAAACACTGAAGCTTTCTTT
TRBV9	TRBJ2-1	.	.	CASSPRGGDLVSEQFF	TGTGCCAGCAGCCCTAGGGGGGGCGACCTCGTCAGTGAGCAGTTCTTC
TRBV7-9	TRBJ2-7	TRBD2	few	CASSRGGGGRAAYEQYF	TGTGCCAGCAGCAGAGGAGGTGGCGGGAGGGCCGCCTACGAGCAGTACTTC
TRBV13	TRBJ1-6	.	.	CASSFRRGRTSPLHF	TGTGCCAGCAGCTTTCGGCGGGGGAGGACTTCACCCCTCCACTTT
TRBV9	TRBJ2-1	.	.	CASSVDRANNEQFF	TGTGCCAGCAGCGTAGATAGAGCCAACAATGAGCAGTTCTTC
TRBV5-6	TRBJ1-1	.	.	CASSLAGRMNTEAFF	TGTGCCAGCAGCCTAGCCGGGCGAATGAACACTGAAGCTTTCTTT
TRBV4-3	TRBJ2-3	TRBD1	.	CASRHDRVCADTQYF	TGCGCCAGCAGACATGACAGGGTATGCGCAGATACGCAGTATTTT
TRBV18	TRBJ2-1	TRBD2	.	CASSPLLAGVYNEQFF	TGTGCCAGCTCACCATTACTAGCGGGAGTCTACAATGAGCAGTTCTTC
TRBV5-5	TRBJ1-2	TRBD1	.	CASSLGDSSFGYTF	TGTGCCAGCAGCTTGGGGGACAGTTCATTCGGCTACACCTTC
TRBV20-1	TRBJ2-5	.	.	CSARRETQYF	TGCAGTGCGAGGAGGGAGACCCAGTACTTC
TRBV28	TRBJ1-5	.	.	CASNRERQPQHF	TGTGCCAGCAACAGGGAGAGGCAGCCCCAGCATTTT
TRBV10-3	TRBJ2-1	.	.	CAIRTGVGSGRNDEQFF	TGTGCCATCAGGACAGGGGTTGGGAGCGGGAGGAATGATGAGCAGTTCTTC
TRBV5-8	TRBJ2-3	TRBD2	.	CASSWPGLAGDTQYF	TGTGCCAGCAGCTGGCCGGGACTAGCGGGAGATACGCAGTATTTT
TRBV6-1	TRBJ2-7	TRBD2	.	CAGGDYYEQYF	TGTGCCGGGGGGGACTATTACGAGCAGTACTTC
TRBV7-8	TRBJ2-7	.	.	CASSLAAVSYEQYF	TGTGCCAGCAGCTTAGCTGCGGTCTCCTACGAGCAGTACTTC
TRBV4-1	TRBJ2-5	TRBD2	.	CASSQGVAGVQETQYF	TGCGCCAGCAGCCAAGGAGTGGCGGGGGTACAAGAGACCCAGTACTTC
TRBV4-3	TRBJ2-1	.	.	CASSQDAGNYNEQFF	TGCGCCAGCAGCCAAGATGCCGGGAACTACAATGAGCAGTTCTTC
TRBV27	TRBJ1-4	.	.	CASSPGLANEKLFF	TGTGCCAGCAGTCCGGGACTCGCTAATGAAAAACTGTTTTTT
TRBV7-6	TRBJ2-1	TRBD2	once	CASSRGRTEQFF	TGTGCCAGCAGCCGCGGGAGAACAGAGCAGTTCTTC
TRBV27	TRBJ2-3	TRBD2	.	CASTAGGSQYF	TGTGCCAGCACGGCGGGGGGGTCGCAGTATTTT
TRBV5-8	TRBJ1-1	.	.	CASSSRTAEAFF	TGTGCCAGCAGCTCCCGGACAGCTGAAGCTTTCTTT
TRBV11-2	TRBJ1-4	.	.	CASSLVKSRGTNEKLFF	TGTGCCAGCAGCTTAGTTAAGTCAAGGGGTACTAATGAAAAACTGTTTTTT
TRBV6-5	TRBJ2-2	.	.	CASSYNVAGGELFF	TGTGCCAGCAGTTACAACGTGGCGGGGGGGGAGCTGTTTTTT
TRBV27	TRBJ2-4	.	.	CASTHPRRHIQYF	TGTGCCAGCACCCACCCGCGGCGGCACATTCAGTACTTC
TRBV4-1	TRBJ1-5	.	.	CASSRVISQPQHF	TGCGCCAGCAGTCGCGTAATATCACAGCCCCAGCATTTT
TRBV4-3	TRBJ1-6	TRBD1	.	CASSPMTGGLSYNSPLHF	TGCGCCAGCAGCCCAATGACAGGGGGCTTATCCTATAATTCACCCCTCCACTTT
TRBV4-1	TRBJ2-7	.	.	CASSSYSGASLYEQYF	TGCGCCAGCAGCTCATACTCAGGGGCAAGTCTCTACGAGCAGTACTTC
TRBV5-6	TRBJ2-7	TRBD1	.	CASSLDRGLSSYEQYF	TGTGCCAGCAGCCTCGACAGGGGGCTATCCTCCTACGAGCAGTACTTC
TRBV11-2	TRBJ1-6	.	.	CASSMGLSRNYNSPLHF	TGTGCCAGCAGCATGGGGCTGAGTCGAAACTATAATTCACCCCTCCACTTT
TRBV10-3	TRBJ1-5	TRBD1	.	CAIRPTGVGQPQHF	TGTGCCATCAGACCTACAGGGGTGGGGCAGCCCCAGCATTTT
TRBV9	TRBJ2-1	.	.	CASSPLESPSYNEQFF	TGTGCCAGCAGCCCCCTGGAGAGCCCGTCGTACAATGAGCAGTTCTTC
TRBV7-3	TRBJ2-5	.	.	CASSLEGGLETQYF	TGTGCCAGCAGCTTAGAGGGGGGGTTGGAGACCCAGTACTTC
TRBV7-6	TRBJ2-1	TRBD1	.	CASSLVDAGGYEQFF	TGTGCCAGCAGCTTAGTTGACGCAGGGGGCTATGAGCAGTTCTTC
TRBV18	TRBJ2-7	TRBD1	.	CASSSGTGADYEQYF	TGTGCCAGCTCATCGGGGACAGGGGCGGACTACGAGCAGTACTTC
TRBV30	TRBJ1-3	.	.	CAWRGFRGIGNTIYF	TGTGCCTGGAGAGGTTTCCGGGGGATAGGAAACACCATATATTTT
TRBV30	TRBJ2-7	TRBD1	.	CAWSAGQGAYEQYF	TGTGCCTGGAGTGCGGGACAGGGGGCCTACGAGCAGTACTTC
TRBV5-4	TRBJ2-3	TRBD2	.	CASSLVASGETDTQYF	TGTGCCAGCAGCTTGGTGGCTAGCGGGGAGACAGATACGCAGTATTTT
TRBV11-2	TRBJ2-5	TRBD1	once	CASSLDRGTQTQYF	TGTGCCAGCAGCCTCGACAGGGGTACGCAGACCCAGTACTTC
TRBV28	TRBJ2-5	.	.	CASSPPGGQETQYF	TGTGCCAGCAGCCCCCCCGGGGGGCAGGAGACCCAGTACTTC
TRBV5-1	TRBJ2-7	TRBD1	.	CASSRGLGIGQGPYEQYF	TGCGCCAGCAGCCGGGGGCTTGGAATAGGACAGGGGCCCTACGAGCAGTACTTC
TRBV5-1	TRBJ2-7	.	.	CASSLGGRETYEQYF	TGCGCCAGCAGCTTGGGGGGCAGGGAAACCTACGAGCAGTACTTC
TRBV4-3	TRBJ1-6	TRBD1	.	CASSQDRWTRGTPLHF	TGCGCCAGCAGCCAAGATAGGTGGACCAGGGGGACACCCCTCCACTTT
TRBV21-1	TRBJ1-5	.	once	CASRKGQGRCQPQHF	TGTGCCAGCCGCAAGGGACAGGGAAGGTGTCAGCCCCAGCATTTT
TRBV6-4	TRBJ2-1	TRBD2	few	CASSVGGAGDEQFF	TGTGCCAGCAGTGTCGGGGGGGCAGGCGATGAGCAGTTCTTC
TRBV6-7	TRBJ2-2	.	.	CASGVTWSRGRDTGELFF	TGTGCCAGCGGAGTTACATGGAGTAGGGGGAGGGACACCGGGGAGCTGTTTTTT
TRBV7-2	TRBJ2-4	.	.	CASSLVGGVGQNIQYF	TGTGCCAGCAGCTTAGTCGGGGGAGTTGGCCAAAACATTCAGTACTTC
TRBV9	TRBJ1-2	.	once	CASTVGGTSYGYTF	TGTGCCAGCACCGTGGGGGGGACTTCTTATGGCTACACCTTC
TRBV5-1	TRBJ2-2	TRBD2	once	CASSFTSGGNTGELFF	TGCGCCAGCAGCTTTACTAGCGGGGGGAACACCGGGGAGCTGTTTTTT
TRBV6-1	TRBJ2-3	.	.	CASRWAGSTDTQYF	TGTGCCAGCCGTTGGGCGGGGAGCACAGATACGCAGTATTTT
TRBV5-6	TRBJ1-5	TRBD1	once	CASSFWTGLVAQPQHF	TGTGCCAGCAGCTTTTGGACAGGGCTGGTGGCTCAGCCCCAGCATTTT
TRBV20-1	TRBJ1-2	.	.	CSARDRSDYTF	TGCAGTGCTAGAGATCGGTCCGACTACACCTTC
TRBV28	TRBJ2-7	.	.	CASSYPRGSNSYEQYF	TGTGCCAGCAGTTACCCCAGGGGATCAAACTCCTACGAGCAGTACTTC
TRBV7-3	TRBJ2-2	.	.	CASSPGNTGELFF	TGTGCCAGCAGCCCCGGGAACACCGGGGAGCTGTTTTTT